Listed here are 29 T cell receptor beta chains from one sample, sequenced in a study of post-analysis software for immune sequencing data. Study-level points and caveats: Roughly five TRBV segments occurring more often in patients than controls included TRBV5-6, TRBV5-1 and TRBV20-1.

Presence of unique molecular identifiers characterized the TCR beta cDNA libraries. TCRdb itself ran the PCR reads through MiXCR, one entry per CDR3 protein. Here the sample spans fewer than 900,000 distinct CDR3 sequences, 40% to 55% being singletons. These receptors lack a known antigen. The sequencing sample was made of blood. The receptors derive from a girl aged 10 to 17 with multiple sclerosis.

Many counts were recorded for this clonotype. The gene calls are TRBV5-1 and TRBJ2-5; D gene ambiguous. The length of the CDR3 is 13 residues. CDR1 and CDR2 (germline): SGHRS, YFSETQ. The V and J ends lost 3 bases and 3 bases respectively, with 9 bases between them. The CDR3 is CASSWQDEETQYF. CDR3 DNA: TGCGCCAGCAGCTGGCAGGATGAAGAGACCCAGTACTTC.

V usage is TRBV12-3 or TRBV12-4 and J usage is TRBJ2-1; TRBD1 matches at 7 bases. The CDR3 totals 14 residues. V trimming: 2 bases; J trimming: 4 bases; junction bases outside the gene matches: 2. The CDR3 is CASSLRDRYNEQFF. In DNA form, the CDR3 reads TGTGCCAGCAGTTTAAGGGACAGATACAATGAGCAGTTCTTC.

A few counts support this clonotype. The chain is built from TRBV10-2 and TRBJ2-5; D may match TRBD1 or TRBD2 (5 bases each). CDR3 size: 13 residues. Trimming cost V 3 bases and J 10 bases, with 15 bases left between them. Germline CDR1 and CDR2: WSHSY and SAAADI. The CDR3 coding sequence is TGCGCCAGCAGTGAACTGTCAAGGGACGACCAGTACTTC. Its translation is CASSELSRDDQYF.

CDR3 in amino acids: CASSAWTSGRLEQYF. CDR3 sequence (DNA): TGTGCCAGCAGTGCTTGGACTAGCGGGAGGCTAGAGCAGTACTTC. The rearrangement uses TRBV27 and TRBJ2-7, with 14 bases lining up with TRBD2. The J segment lost 7 bases and the V segment lost 5 bases, leaving 7 bases of the junction unmatched. The CDR3 loop spans 15 amino acids. Germline CDR1 and CDR2: MNHEY and SMNVEV (reference sequence).

This sequence joins TRBV20-1 and TRBJ2-7, with D tentatively TRBD2 (5 bases). The CDR3 totals 15 residues. V was cut by 1 base and J by 0 bases, with 13 bases left in between. The germline V gene encodes CDR1 DFQATT and CDR2 SNEGSKA (reference sequence). CDR3 sequence: CSARGTGGYSYEQYF. The CDR3 region has the DNA TGCAGTGCTAGAGGAACGGGCGGGTACTCCTACGAGCAGTACTTC.

The sample holds a few counts of this clonotype. The chain carries TRBV24-1 and TRBJ1-5; 7 bases match TRBD1. After removal of 6 bases from V and 7 bases from J, the junction contained 8 bases not matched to a gene. CDR1 is KGHDR, CDR2 SFDVKD, per germline. The CDR3 is 14 amino acids. The CDR3 loop is CATSQEAGGQPQHF. In DNA, the CDR3 is TGTGCCACCAGTCAGGAGGCAGGGGGGCAGCCCCAGCATTTT.

This clonotype was observed a few times. The rearrangement joins TRBV5-1 to TRBJ2-7; 7 bases agree with TRBD2. The CDR3 spans 14 residues. Germline values: CDR1 SGHRS, CDR2 YFSETQ. V lost 0 bases and J lost 6; bases outside the gene matches: 6. The CDR3 here is CASSLVPREGEQYF. Written as DNA, the CDR3 is TGCGCCAGCAGCTTGGTTCCCAGGGAGGGCGAGCAGTACTTC.

This clonotype was observed many times. The V call is TRBV5-1, the J call TRBJ2-3; 12 nucleotides match TRBD2. CDR3 length: 16 amino acids. The V gene's germline CDR1 is SGHRS and CDR2 YFSETQ. V lost 4 bases and J lost 2; bases outside the gene matches: 5. CDR3 sequence: CASSAGLAGPTDTQYF. CDR3 DNA sequence: TGCGCCAGCAGCGCTGGACTAGCGGGACCCACAGATACGCAGTATTTT.

Ten or more counts support this clonotype. This chain connects TRBV12-3 or TRBV12-4 to TRBJ2-1; D unresolved. CDR3 size: 13 residues. Between the trimmed V and J ends, which lost 6 bases and 0 bases, there was a span of 6 bases. The CDR3 coding sequence is TGTGCCAGCAGCCCGAGCTCCTACAATGAGCAGTTCTTC. Amino acid sequence: CASSPSSYNEQFF.

The chain is built from TRBV29-1 and TRBJ2-7; perhaps TRBD2 as D (6 bases). The CDR3 runs 16 residues. V was cut by 1 base and J by 0 bases, with 16 bases left in between. Germline V gives CDR1 SQVTM, CDR2 ANQGSEA. The CDR3 sequence is CSVEVKRRGSSYEQYF. CDR3 nucleotide sequence: TGCAGCGTTGAAGTGAAAAGGCGGGGAAGCTCCTACGAGCAGTACTTC.

Remarks on this clonotype: A junction boundary mismatches the germline segment, possibly from a read error. The chain joins TRBV12-3 or TRBV12-4 to TRBJ2-3; D is uncertain. There are 12 residues in the CDR3. CDR3 protein: CASSRSTDTEYF. DNA of the CDR3: TGTGCCAGCAGTAGGAGCACAGATACGGAGTATTTT.

The rearrangement links TRBV12-3 or TRBV12-4 to TRBJ1-2, with TRBD1 identical over 7 bases. The length of the CDR3 is 14 residues. V shed 6 bases and J 4 bases; nucleotides not matched to a gene: 8. The CDR3 DNA follows: TGTGCCAGCAGAGCAGGGGGAGCGGGCTATGGCTACACCTTC. Its translation is CASRAGGAGYGYTF.

The genes are TRBV7-2 and TRBJ2-1, with 11 positions matching TRBD1. V shed 5 bases and J 10 bases; nucleotides not matched to a gene: 13. CDR1 and CDR2 from the germline V gene are SGHTA and FQGNSA. The CDR3 spans 16 residues. CDR3 amino acids: CASSRGDRGAPREQFF. Here the CDR3 DNA reads TGTGCCAGCAGCAGAGGGGACAGGGGGGCCCCCCGGGAGCAGTTCTTC.

The chain uses TRBV2 and TRBJ2-1; 11 nucleotides agree with TRBD2. The V and J ends lost 9 bases and 5 bases, in that order; junction bases with no gene match: 9. CDR3 length: 15 amino acids. The V gene's germline CDR1 is SNHLY and CDR2 FYNNEI. Here the CDR3 reads CASQSGLAADNEQFF. CDR3 in DNA: TGTGCCAGTCAATCGGGACTAGCGGCCGACAATGAGCAGTTCTTC.

CDR3 coding DNA: TGTGCCAGCAGCTTAGGGGTTGGAGGATATGGTAGTGAGCAGTTCTTC. Residues: CASSLGVGGYGSEQFF. This chain connects TRBV7-6 to TRBJ2-1; possible D gene TRBD2, 5 bases. Germline values: CDR1 SGHVS, CDR2 FNYEAQ. This CDR3 comprises 16 residues. V was trimmed by 1 base and J by 9 bases, leaving 19 bases between them.

This clonotype was seen more than once but under ten times. CDR3 amino acids: CASSHLAGVAYEQYF. CDR3 DNA sequence: TGTGCCAGCAGCCACCTAGCGGGAGTCGCCTACGAGCAGTACTTC. The chain links TRBV7-6 to TRBJ2-7; the match to TRBD2 covers 10 bases. Germline CDR1 and CDR2: SGHVS and FNYEAQ. With 5 bases clipped from V and 2 bases from J, the junction kept 6 bases outside the gene matches. This CDR3 comprises 15 residues. The full variable domain, with the rest looked up from reference TRBV7-6 and TRBJ2-7, is GAGVSQSPRYKVTKRGQDVALRCDPISGHVSLYWYRQALGQGPEFLTYFNYEAQQDKSGLPNDRFSAERPEGSISTLTIQRTEQRDSAMYRCASSHLAGVAYEQYFGPGTRLTVT.

The V and J genes are TRBV5-1 and TRBJ2-3, with D possibly being TRBD1 (6 bases). Germline V gives CDR1 SGHRS, CDR2 YFSETQ. The CDR3 is 14 amino acids. Trimming left V 7 bases short and J 4 bases short, with 16 bases between. In DNA, the CDR3 is TGCGCCAGCCAAAATGGACAGCTACCAGATACGCAGTATTTT. It translates to CASQNGQLPDTQYF.

The J gene is TRBJ2-1, the V gene TRBV29-1, with D possibly matching TRBD1 (6 bases). With the DNA end fitting TRBJ2-7 better, the J assignment may be wrong. This CDR3 has 12 amino acids. Looked up from germline, CDR1 is SQVTM and CDR2 is ANQGSEA. CDR3 coding DNA: TGCAGCGTTGAGCAGGGGATCTACGAGCAGTACTTC. Translating gives CSVEQGIYEQYF.

The V call is TRBV20-1, the J call TRBJ2-5; TRBD1 aligns across 7 bases. V trimming: 3 bases; J trimming: 1 base; junction bases outside the gene matches: 2. The V gene's germline CDR1 is DFQATT and CDR2 SNEGSKA (reference sequence). The CDR3 is 13 amino acids. DNA for the CDR3: TGCAGTGCTAGTTGGGACAGCCAAGAGACCCAGTACTTC. Translating it yields CSASWDSQETQYF.

The chain joins TRBV20-1 to TRBJ2-1; TRBD2 aligns across 9 bases. Trimming at V came to 5 bases and at J to 4 bases, leaving 15 bases not matched to a gene. The germline gives CDR1 DFQATT, CDR2 SNEGSKA (reference sequence). The CDR3 runs to 17 residues. The CDR3 protein is CSASYTGVAGVYNEQFF. DNA of the CDR3: TGCAGTGCTTCCTATACCGGGGTAGCGGGGGTATACAATGAGCAGTTCTTC.

This rearrangement joins TRBV7-8 to TRBJ2-7; the D gene is possibly TRBD1 (6 bases). This CDR3 comprises 14 residues. Looked up from germline, CDR1 is SGHVS and CDR2 is FQNEAQ. The germline V and J ends were trimmed by 1 base and 3 bases, with 10 bases remaining between them. The DNA of the CDR3 is TGTGCCAGCAGCTTAGGGGACACCCGCTACGAGCAGTACTTC. Its protein product is CASSLGDTRYEQYF.

This sequence joins TRBV6-5 and TRBJ2-5; TRBD2 is a possible D gene (6 bases). Germline CDR1 reads MNHEY; CDR2 reads SVGAGI. V lost 2 bases and J lost 5, with 12 bases in between. The CDR3 extends over 14 amino acids. In nucleotides, the CDR3 is TGTGCCAGCAGTTACCTGGGGAGGAGTGAGACCCAGTACTTC. Translating gives CASSYLGRSETQYF.

This clonotype was detected a few times. The chain's CDR3 is CATSRDLGTEETQYF. The CDR3 nucleotides read TGTGCCACCAGCAGAGATCTGGGGACAGAAGAGACCCAGTACTTC. The chain joins TRBV15 to TRBJ2-5, with 7 nucleotides matching TRBD1. This CDR3 has 15 residues. V shed 0 bases and J 3 bases; nucleotides not matched to a gene: 4. The germline gives CDR1 LNHNV, CDR2 YYDKDF (reference sequence).

The chain recombines TRBV27 with TRBJ1-2; possible D gene TRBD1, 6 bases. Germline CDR1 and CDR2: MNHEY and SMNVEV (reference sequence). The V end lost 10 bases, the J end lost 3 bases, and 12 bases lay between the germline ends. CDR3 length: 12 residues. CDR3 sequence reads: CATRGGDYGYTF. The CDR3 DNA reads TGTGCCACCAGAGGGGGAGACTATGGCTACACCTTC.

This chain connects TRBV6-1 to TRBJ2-7; 13 nucleotides match TRBD2. The CDR3 has 17 residues. Unmatched junction bases numbered 9, after V lost 7 bases and J lost 0 bases. CDR1 and CDR2 from the germline V gene are MNHNS and SASEGT. The CDR3 reads CASNRLAGGKSSYEQYF. CDR3 DNA: TGTGCCAGCAACAGACTAGCGGGAGGCAAAAGCTCCTACGAGCAGTACTTC.

This clonotype was counted ten times or more. This sequence joins TRBV7-6 and TRBJ1-4; TRBD1 agrees at 7 bases. The CDR3 has 14 amino acids. V dropped 1 base and J dropped 6; count of bases not matched to a gene: 2. Germline V lookup: CDR1 SGHVS, CDR2 FNYEAQ. The CDR3, as DNA: TGTGCCAGCAGCTTAGACAGGGGTGATGAAAAACTGTTTTTT. Protein sequence: CASSLDRGDEKLFF.

Note on this clonotype: This may arise from a read error, as a much more abundant clone is one base away. The chain joins TRBV29-1 to TRBJ2-3, with D maybe TRBD2 (5 bases). CDR1 and CDR2 (germline): SQVTM, ANQGSEA. This CDR3 contains 13 residues. Between the trimmed V and J ends, which lost 0 bases and 8 bases, there was a span of 12 bases. As DNA, the CDR3 is TGCAGCGTTGAAGAAGCGGCGTCAGGTACGCAGTATTTT. This codes for CSVEEAASGTQYF.

This chain links TRBV12-3 or TRBV12-4 with TRBJ2-7; 8 bases align to TRBD2. The end of the DNA is better explained by TRBJ2-4, so the J call may be wrong. The CDR3 consists of 13 residues. The CDR3 region is CASNIAGRNIQYF. CDR3 nucleotides: TGTGCCAGCAACATAGCGGGGAGGAACATTCAGTACTTC.

The rearrangement uses TRBV4-2 and TRBJ1-1, with D unresolved. This CDR3 is built from 15 residues. Germline V lookup: CDR1 LGHNA, CDR2 YNFKEQ. Trimming removed 4 bases at V and 0 bases at J, with 12 bases between. The CDR3 nucleotides are TGTGCCAGCAGCCCCGGTCGCAGCCTGAACACTGAAGCTTTCTTT. Its translation: CASSPGRSLNTEAFF.